What follows is one T cell receptor (beta chain) and its context. The data were taken from a study of blood T cell repertoires in COVID-19. Study context: Specimens from acute and convalescent COVID-19 originated in the United States, Italy and Spain.

Per germline, CDR1 LGHDT and CDR2 YNNKEL (reference sequence). Trimming took off 0 bases at V and 3 bases at J, with 17 bases between the two ends. The CDR3 totals 18 residues. Authors' analysis steps: Researchers report that nucleated cell counts were estimated from reference gene primer amplification. Method: immunoSEQ multiplex PCR; TCRdb's copy keeps in-frame clones and lacks some. The DNA was the basis for D and trimming; V, J and clone size are from that table. The sample has roughly 250,000 clones; approximately 80% are singletons. The gene calls are TRBV3-1 (or the pseudogene TRBV3-2) and TRBJ1-4, with D possibly being TRBD1 (6 bases). This TCR was recovered from a woman in her forties or fifties with acute or convalescent COVID-19. The material sequenced was peripheral blood. In nucleotides, the CDR3 is TGTGCCAGCAGCCAAGAAGGTGGTCTGGGGGCGGCTAATGAAAAACTGTTTTTT. Protein product: CASSQEGGLGAANEKLFF.